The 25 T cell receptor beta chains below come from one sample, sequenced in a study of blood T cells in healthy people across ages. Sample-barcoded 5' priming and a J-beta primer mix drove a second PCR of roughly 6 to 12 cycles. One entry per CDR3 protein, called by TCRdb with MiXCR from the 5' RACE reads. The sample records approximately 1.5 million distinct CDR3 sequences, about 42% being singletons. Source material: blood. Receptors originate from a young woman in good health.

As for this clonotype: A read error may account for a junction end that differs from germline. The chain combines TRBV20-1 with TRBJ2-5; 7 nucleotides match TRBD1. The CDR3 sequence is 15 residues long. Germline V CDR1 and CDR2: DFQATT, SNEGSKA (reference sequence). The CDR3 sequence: CRARDGQELGNEQYF. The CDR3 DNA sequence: TGCAGAGCTAGAGACGGACAGGAGTTAGGGAATGAGCAGTACTTC.

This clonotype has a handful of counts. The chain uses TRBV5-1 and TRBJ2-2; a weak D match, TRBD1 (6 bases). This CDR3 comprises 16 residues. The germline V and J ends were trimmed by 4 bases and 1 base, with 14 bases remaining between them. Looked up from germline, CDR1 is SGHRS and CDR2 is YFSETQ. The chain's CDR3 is CASSRTGTQNTGELFF. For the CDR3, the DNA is TGCGCCAGCAGCCGGACCGGGACACAGAACACCGGGGAGCTGTTTTTT.

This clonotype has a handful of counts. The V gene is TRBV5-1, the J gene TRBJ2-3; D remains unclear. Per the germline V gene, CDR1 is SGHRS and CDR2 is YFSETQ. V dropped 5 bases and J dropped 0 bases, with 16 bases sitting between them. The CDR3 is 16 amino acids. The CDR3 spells CASRDGRATSTDTQYF. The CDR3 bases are TGCGCCAGCAGAGATGGAAGGGCTACTAGCACAGATACGCAGTATTTT.

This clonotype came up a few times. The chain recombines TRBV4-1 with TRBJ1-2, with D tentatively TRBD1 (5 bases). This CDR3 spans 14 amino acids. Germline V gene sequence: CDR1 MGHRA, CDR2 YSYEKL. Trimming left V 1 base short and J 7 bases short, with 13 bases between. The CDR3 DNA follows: TGCGCCAGCAGCCAAGGGACAAGCCTCCTTGGCTACACCTTC. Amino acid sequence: CASSQGTSLLGYTF.

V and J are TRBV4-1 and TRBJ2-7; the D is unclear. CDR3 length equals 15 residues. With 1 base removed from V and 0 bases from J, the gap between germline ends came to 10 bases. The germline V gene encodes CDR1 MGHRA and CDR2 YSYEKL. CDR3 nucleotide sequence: TGCGCCAGCAGCCAAGCGGGTTCTAGCTCCTACGAGCAGTACTTC. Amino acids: CASSQAGSSSYEQYF.

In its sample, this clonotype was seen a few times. DNA for the CDR3: TGCAGTGCTCAAGAATTCAGGGGGCGGACTGAAGCTTTCTTT. Its translation is CSAQEFRGRTEAFF. This chain links TRBV20-1 with TRBJ1-1; the match to TRBD1 covers 8 bases. The length of the CDR3 is 14 residues. Germline assignment: CDR1 DFQATT and CDR2 SNEGSKA (reference sequence). J was trimmed by 5 bases and V by 5 bases; bases with no gene match: 10.

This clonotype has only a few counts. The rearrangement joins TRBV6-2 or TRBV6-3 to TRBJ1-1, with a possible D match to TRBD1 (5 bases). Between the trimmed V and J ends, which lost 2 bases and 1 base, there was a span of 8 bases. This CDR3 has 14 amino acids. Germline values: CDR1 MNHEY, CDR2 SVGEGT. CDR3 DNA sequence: TGTGCCAGCAGTTACACAGGATCGAACACTGAAGCTTTCTTT. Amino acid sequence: CASSYTGSNTEAFF.

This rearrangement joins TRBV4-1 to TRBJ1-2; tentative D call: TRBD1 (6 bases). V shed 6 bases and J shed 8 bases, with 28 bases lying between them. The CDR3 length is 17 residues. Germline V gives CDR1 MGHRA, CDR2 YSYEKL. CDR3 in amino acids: CASRNALRDKRYQGYTF. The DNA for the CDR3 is TGCGCCAGCAGGAACGCTCTCCGGGACAAAAGGTATCAAGGCTACACCTTC.

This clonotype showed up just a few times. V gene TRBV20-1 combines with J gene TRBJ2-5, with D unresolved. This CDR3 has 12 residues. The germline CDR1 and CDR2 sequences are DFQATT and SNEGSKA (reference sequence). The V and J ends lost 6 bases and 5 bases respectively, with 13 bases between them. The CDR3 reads CSAKVTPETQYF. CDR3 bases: TGCAGTGCAAAGGTCACCCCGGAGACCCAGTACTTC.

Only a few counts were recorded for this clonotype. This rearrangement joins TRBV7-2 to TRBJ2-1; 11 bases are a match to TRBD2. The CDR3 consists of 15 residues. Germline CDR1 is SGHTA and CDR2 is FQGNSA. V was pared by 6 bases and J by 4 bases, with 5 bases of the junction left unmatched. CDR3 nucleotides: TGTGCCAGCAGGCTAGCGGGGGGCAAGTACAATGAGCAGTTCTTC. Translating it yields CASRLAGGKYNEQFF.

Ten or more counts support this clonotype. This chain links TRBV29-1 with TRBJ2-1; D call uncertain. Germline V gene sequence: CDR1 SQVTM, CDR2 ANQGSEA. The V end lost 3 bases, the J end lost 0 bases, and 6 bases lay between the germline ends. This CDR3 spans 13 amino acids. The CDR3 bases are TGCAGCGTTGACACAGACTCCTACAATGAGCAGTTCTTC. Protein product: CSVDTDSYNEQFF.

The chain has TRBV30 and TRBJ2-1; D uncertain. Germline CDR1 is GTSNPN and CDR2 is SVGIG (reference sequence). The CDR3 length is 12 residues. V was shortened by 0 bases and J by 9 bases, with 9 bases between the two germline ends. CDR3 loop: CAWSVTVAEQFF. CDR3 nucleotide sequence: TGTGCCTGGAGTGTAACAGTTGCTGAGCAGTTCTTC.

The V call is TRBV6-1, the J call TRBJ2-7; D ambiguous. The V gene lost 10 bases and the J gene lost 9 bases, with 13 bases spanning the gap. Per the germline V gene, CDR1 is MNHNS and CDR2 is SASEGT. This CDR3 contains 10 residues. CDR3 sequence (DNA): TGTGCCACCTCGACAATTGGGCAGTACTTC. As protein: CATSTIGQYF.

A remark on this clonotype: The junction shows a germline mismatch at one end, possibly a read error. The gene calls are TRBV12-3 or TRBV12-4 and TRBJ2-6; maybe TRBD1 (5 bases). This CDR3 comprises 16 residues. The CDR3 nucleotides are TGTGCCAGCAGTTTCGGACCACGGGCTGGGGCCGACGTCCTGACTTTC. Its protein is CASSFGPRAGADVLTF.

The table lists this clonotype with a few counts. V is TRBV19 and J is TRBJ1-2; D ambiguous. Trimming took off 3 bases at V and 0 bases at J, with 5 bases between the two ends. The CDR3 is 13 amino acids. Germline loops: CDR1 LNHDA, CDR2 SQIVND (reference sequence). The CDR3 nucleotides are TGTGCCAGTAGTATGATCTCTAACTATGGCTACACCTTC. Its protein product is CASSMISNYGYTF.

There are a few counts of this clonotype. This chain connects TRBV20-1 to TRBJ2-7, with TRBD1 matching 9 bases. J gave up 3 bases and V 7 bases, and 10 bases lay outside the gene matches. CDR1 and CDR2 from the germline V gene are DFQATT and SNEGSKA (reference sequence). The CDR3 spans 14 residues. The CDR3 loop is CSVGTGTSYYEQYF. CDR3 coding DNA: TGCAGTGTTGGGACAGGGACGAGTTACTACGAGCAGTACTTC.

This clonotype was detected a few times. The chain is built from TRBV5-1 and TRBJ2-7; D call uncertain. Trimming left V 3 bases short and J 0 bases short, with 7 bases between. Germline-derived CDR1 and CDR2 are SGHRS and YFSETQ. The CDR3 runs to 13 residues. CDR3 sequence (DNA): TGCGCCAGCAGCTATACGAGCTCCTACGAGCAGTACTTC. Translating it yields CASSYTSSYEQYF.

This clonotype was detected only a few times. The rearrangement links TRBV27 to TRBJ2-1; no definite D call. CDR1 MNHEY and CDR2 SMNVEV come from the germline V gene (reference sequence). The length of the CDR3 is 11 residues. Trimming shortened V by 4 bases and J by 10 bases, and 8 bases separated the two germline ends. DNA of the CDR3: TGTGCCAGCAGTTACGGAACCGAGCAGTTCTTC. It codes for CASSYGTEQFF.

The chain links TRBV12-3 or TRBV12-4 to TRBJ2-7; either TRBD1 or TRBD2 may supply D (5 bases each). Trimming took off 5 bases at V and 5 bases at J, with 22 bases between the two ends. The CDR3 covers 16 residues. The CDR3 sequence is CASSRPSGTPNNEQYF. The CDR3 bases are TGTGCCAGCAGTAGACCGAGTGGGACGCCAAACAACGAGCAGTACTTC.

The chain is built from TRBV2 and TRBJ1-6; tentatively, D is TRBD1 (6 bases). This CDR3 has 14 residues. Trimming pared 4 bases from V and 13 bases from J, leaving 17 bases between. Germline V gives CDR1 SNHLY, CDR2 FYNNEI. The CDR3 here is CASSGRQGSSPLHF. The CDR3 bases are TGTGCCAGCAGTGGGCGGCAGGGGAGTTCCCCCCTCCACTTT.

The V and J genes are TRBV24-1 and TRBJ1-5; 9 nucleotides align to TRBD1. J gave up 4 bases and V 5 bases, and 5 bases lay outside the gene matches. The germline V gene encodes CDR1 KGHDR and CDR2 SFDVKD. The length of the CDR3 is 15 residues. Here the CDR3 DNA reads TGTGCCACCAGTGTGTCCGGGACAGGGAATCAGCCCCAGCATTTT. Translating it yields CATSVSGTGNQPQHF.

The CDR3 sequence is CSARELTGFYGYTF. The CDR3 region has the DNA TGCAGTGCTAGGGAGTTGACAGGCTTCTATGGCTACACCTTC. The J gene is TRBJ1-2, the V gene TRBV20-1, with D possibly matching TRBD1 (6 bases). CDR1 is DFQATT and CDR2 is SNEGSKA in the germline V gene (reference sequence). This CDR3 comprises 14 residues. V was cut by 3 bases and J by 4 bases, with 15 bases left in between.

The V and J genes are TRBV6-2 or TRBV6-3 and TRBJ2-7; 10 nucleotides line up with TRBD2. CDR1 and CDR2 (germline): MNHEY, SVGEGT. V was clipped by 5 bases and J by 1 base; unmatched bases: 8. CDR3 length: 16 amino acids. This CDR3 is CASSTPTSGDSYEQYF. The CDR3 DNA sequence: TGTGCCAGCAGTACGCCAACTAGCGGGGATTCCTACGAGCAGTACTTC.

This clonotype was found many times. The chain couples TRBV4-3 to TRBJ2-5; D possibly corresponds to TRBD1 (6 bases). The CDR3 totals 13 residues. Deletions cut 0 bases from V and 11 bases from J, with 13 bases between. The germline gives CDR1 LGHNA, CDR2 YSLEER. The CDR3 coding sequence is TGCGCCAGCAGCCAAGAGTTACCCACAGGGCAGTACTTC. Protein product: CASSQELPTGQYF.

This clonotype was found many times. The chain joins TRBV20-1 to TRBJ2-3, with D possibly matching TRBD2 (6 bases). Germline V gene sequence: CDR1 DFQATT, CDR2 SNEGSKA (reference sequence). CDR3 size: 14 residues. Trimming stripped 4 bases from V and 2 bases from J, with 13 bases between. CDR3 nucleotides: TGCAGTGCTAAGGGGAGGAGAAACACAGATACGCAGTATTTT. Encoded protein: CSAKGRRNTDTQYF.